This T cell receptor beta chain is from a study of tumor-infiltrating lymphocytes in oesophageal squamous cell carcinoma. The CDR3 is 13 residues long, ends included. TCRdb called the PCR reads again in MiXCR, with one record for every CDR3 protein. The data contain roughly 16,000 distinct CDR3 sequences, 40% to 55% of them singletons. With regard to this clonotype: Because it lacks the conserved phenylalanine or tryptophan at the end, this CDR3 is likely a read error. The DNA is omitted, as the CDR3 cannot be located on it reliably, and the CDR3 follows TCRdb's listing.

This TCR was recovered from a female donor with esophageal squamous cell carcinoma. Sequenced material: normal esophageal tissue next to the tumor. The chain recombines TRBV12-3 or TRBV12-4 with TRBJ2-3. CDR3 amino acids: CASSRPPEFFFGS.